Given below is one TCR beta chain in context. Its antigen is still unknown. No quality values exist for individual bases; no much larger clone is one base distant. The sample belongs to a study of CD8+ T cells in alopecia areata listed by TCRdb under 2018. A note on the overall study: Treated patients were enrolled in an open-label pilot trial of oral tofacitinib at 5 to 10 mg twice daily for moderate-to-severe alopecia areata. Patients stayed on tofacitinib for 6 to 18 months and then had 6 months of follow-up off drug so that delayed response and recurrence could be assessed. To study T cell clonal expansion in alopecia areata, the researchers applied high-throughput TCRbeta sequencing to both the C3H/HeJ mouse model and human patients. Scalp tissue and sorted CD4+ and CD8+ peripheral blood T cells from patchy and totalis/universalis alopecia areata patients and from healthy controls were covered by human TCRbeta sequencing. Biopsies were taken from tofacitinib-treated patients at baseline and at 4 and 24 weeks of treatment, and a later scalp biopsy was taken in several of the tofacitinib-treated patients. Clonality in the scalp was compared among normal scalp (n=4), patchy alopecia areata scalp (n=8), and alopecia totalis/universalis scalp (n=8). RNA came from the PAXgene miRNA kit for fixed scalp, the miRNeasy kit for PBMCs, and the RNeasy kit for mouse skin. TCRbeta CDR3 regions were amplified by immunoSEQ multiplex PCR using 35 Vbeta forward and 13 Jbeta reverse primers. Overall study outcomes, separate from this receptor: Resident alphabeta T cells in normal human skin are also sequenced, complicating scalp TCR repertoire analysis, unlike mouse skin dominated by gammadelta T cells. Shared TCR sequences between patients were less evident than in mice, which may be partly attributable to HLA diversity in the patient population. Compared with normal scalp, lesional scalp had higher clonality and more expanded CD8+ clones, particularly in alopecia totalis/universalis, a pattern that suggests antigenic drive.

Receptors were amplified or captured by the immunoSEQ multiplex PCR assay. For TCR sequencing, RNA was extracted from every sample and reverse transcribed into cDNA to serve as template. SuperScript III was used for first-strand cDNA synthesis, primed with a 2:1 mix of oligo-dT and random hexamers. A synthetic immune receptor repertoire was used to gauge amplification bias, and whatever bias remained was removed computationally. In the source study's methods: Raw reads were preprocessed for error removal, and CDR3 was defined according to IMGT conventions as running from the conserved cysteine to phenylalanine. To get clonality, Shannon entropy was normalized by log2 of the number of productive unique TCRs and the result was subtracted from 1. Whether scalp clones were CD4 or CD8 was inferred by matching scalp TCRbeta sequences against CD4 and CD8 repertoires sorted from blood. In TCRdb, the immuneACCESS table is reduced to in-frame sequences with V and J assigned. These tables do not hold every clone; where another copy was compared, an unresolved V gene accounts for under half, and the others remain unexplained. V, J and clone size derive from that table, while D and trimming were established from the DNA sequence. The sample table holds about 180,000 clones, of which over 55% were seen once. The ten most abundant clones make up 1.7% of the sample.

In the germline V gene, CDR1 corresponds to MGHDK and CDR2 to SYGVNS. From its cysteine to its phenylalanine, the CDR3 spans 16 amino acids. This entry keeps only the CDR3 DNA: 48 bases, framed from base 1. Deletion took 2 bases off V and 1 base off J, with a span of 14 bases between the germline ends. The sample's time point, from its label and the paper: baseline before oral tofacitinib. Peripheral blood and lesional scalp punch biopsies were obtained from patients with alopecia areata. PBMCs were isolated by density centrifugation and stained for CD3, CD4 and CD8, and CD4+ and CD8+ T cells were sorted on a FACSAria.

The sequence was collected from a human donor with alopecia areata. Sequences were derived from CD4+ T cells sorted from blood, sampled at week 0. The chain joins TRBV25-1 to TRBJ2-5; matching of 6 bases hints at TRBD1 as the D gene. The sequence in DNA is TGTGCCAGCAGTGAACGAACCGGGACAATCCAAGAGACCCAGTACTTC. Translated, this is CASSERTGTIQETQYF. Beyond the CDR3, the reference TRBV25-1 and TRBJ2-5 genes provide the residues; the full variable domain reads: EADIYQTPRYLVIGTGKKITLECSQTMGHDKMYWYQQDPGMELHLIHYSYGVNSTEKGDLSSESTVSRIRTEHFPLTLESARPSHTSQYLCASSERTGTIQETQYFGPGTRLLVL.